The 11 T cell receptor beta chains below come from one sample, sequenced in a study of cytomegalovirus exposure and HLA in healthy donors. The PCR made use of 60 Vbeta and 13 Jbeta primers. This table comes from immunoSEQ multiplex PCR, and its TCRdb copy is limited to in-frame clones, with some not included. Among around 180,000 clones, roughly 80% were seen once, and the ten largest hold 5.7%. The material sequenced was PBMCs. The receptor set was obtained from a man aged 35-49 years in good health and CMV-seronegative.

The chain carries TRBV27 and TRBJ2-2; possibly TRBD1 for D (6 bases). The germline V gene encodes CDR1 MNHEY and CDR2 SMNVEV (reference sequence). V lost 10 bases and J lost 0, with 9 bases in between. CDR3 size: 13 residues. The CDR3 region is CATGQTNTGELFF. As DNA, the CDR3 is TGTGCCACTGGACAGACGAACACCGGGGAGCTGTTTTTT.

Here the CDR3 reads CASSGYRDTEAFF. The CDR3 nucleotides read TGTGCCAGCAGCGGGTACAGGGACACTGAAGCTTTCTTT. V is TRBV9 and J is TRBJ1-1; weak D call: TRBD1 (6 bases). CDR1 and CDR2 (germline): SGDLS, YYNGEE. This CDR3 is built from 13 residues. The V end lost 3 bases, the J end lost 3 bases, and 9 bases lay between the germline ends.

This clone has just one count. The chain couples TRBV7-2 to TRBJ2-7; possible D gene TRBD1, 6 bases. Per germline, CDR1 SGHTA and CDR2 FQGNSA. The CDR3 is 15 residues long. The V and J ends lost 5 bases and 0 bases respectively, with 14 bases between them. The CDR3 spells CASSVVAGASYEQYF. In DNA form, the CDR3 reads TGTGCCAGCAGCGTAGTGGCAGGGGCCTCCTACGAGCAGTACTTC.

As regards this clone: One junction end does not reproduce the germline sequence, and a read error may be involved. The J gene is TRBJ1-2, the V gene TRBV6-1, with TRBD1 matching 8 bases. Germline V lookup: CDR1 MNHNS, CDR2 SASEGT. CDR3 size: 13 residues. CDR3 residues: CAGSTQGDYGYTF. The CDR3 DNA reads TGTGCCGGCAGTACACAGGGGGACTATGGCTACACCTTC.

As DNA, the CDR3 is TGTGCCAGCTCACCAGGTATCGACATCTTCTACGAGCAGTACTTC. This codes for CASSPGIDIFYEQYF. The V gene is TRBV18, the J gene TRBJ2-7; D not resolved. CDR1 is KGHSH, CDR2 LQKENI, per germline. The length of the CDR3 is 15 residues. V was cut by 2 bases and J by 3 bases, with 14 bases left in between.

This clone was picked up a small number of times. This same CDR3 is encoded by further DNA sequences in the sample. This chain joins TRBV6-6 and TRBJ2-5, with a possible D match to TRBD2 (5 bases). The CDR3 runs to 14 residues. Trimming took off 0 bases at V and 2 bases at J, with 7 bases between the two ends. Germline V gives CDR1 MNHNY, CDR2 SVGAGI (reference sequence). CDR3 in amino acids: CASSYSTGQETQYF. As DNA, the CDR3 is TGTGCCAGCAGTTACTCGACGGGGCAAGAGACCCAGTACTTC.

The V and J genes are TRBV5-1 and TRBJ2-7, with a tentative D call TRBD2 (5 bases). V dropped 1 base and J dropped 4 bases, with 15 bases sitting between them. The CDR3 has 15 residues. Germline V gene sequence: CDR1 SGHRS, CDR2 YFSETQ. The CDR3 here is CASSLMAGRTYEQYF. The CDR3 nucleotides read TGCGCCAGCAGCTTGATGGCGGGTAGAACTTACGAGCAGTACTTC.

In DNA form, the CDR3 reads TGTGCCAGCTCCCGGACAGGGGTGCGCACTGAAGCTTTCTTT. It translates to CASSRTGVRTEAFF. The chain combines TRBV18 with TRBJ1-1, with 9 bases that match TRBD1. With 6 bases clipped from V and 4 bases from J, the junction kept 6 bases outside the gene matches. Germline lookup yields CDR1 KGHSH and CDR2 LQKENI. This CDR3 region has 14 residues.

This clone was counted a single time. This chain uses TRBV7-3 with TRBJ2-1; TRBD2 agrees at 7 bases. CDR1 and CDR2 (germline): SGHTA, FQGTGA. The CDR3 runs 16 residues. V shed 6 bases, J shed 4 bases, and the junction held 12 bases outside the gene matches. This CDR3 is CASSPAAGEVYNEQFF. CDR3 nucleotides: TGTGCCAGCAGTCCAGCGGCGGGAGAGGTATACAATGAGCAGTTCTTC.

The chain carries TRBV9 and TRBJ2-3; TRBD2 agrees at 14 bases. CDR3 size: 18 residues. Germline values: CDR1 SGDLS, CDR2 YYNGEE. The V and J ends lost 4 bases and 3 bases, in that order; junction bases with no gene match: 10. CDR3 coding DNA: TGTGCCAGCAGCCCTGGACTAGCGGGGGGCCTGGTTACAGATACGCAGTATTTT. It encodes CASSPGLAGGLVTDTQYF.

The chain is built from TRBV27 and TRBJ2-3; 8 bases line up with TRBD1. The J segment lost 0 bases and the V segment lost 5 bases, leaving 7 bases of the junction unmatched. CDR1 is MNHEY, CDR2 SMNVEV, per germline (reference sequence). CDR3 length equals 16 residues. Here the CDR3 DNA reads TGTGCCAGCAGTCCCAGACAGGGGCGAAGCACAGATACGCAGTATTTT. Its protein is CASSPRQGRSTDTQYF.